This T cell receptor beta chain was obtained from a study of T-cell reconstitution after alpha-beta-depleted transplantation in children. Study results and limitations: The study traced high day-60 TCRbeta diversity in some patients to surviving recipient T cells and thymic progenitors. Alpha-beta T cells about two months after transplant reportedly derived from several hundred expanded graft clones. Newly produced T cells mostly accounted for T-cell counts and diversity one year post-transplant.

Unique molecular identifiers were used in preparing the TCRbeta library. TCRdb processed the PCR reads anew with MiXCR; each CDR3 protein has one entry. The sample yields 250,000 to 300,000 distinct CDR3 sequences, about 9.4% seen once. With 0 bases removed from V and 7 bases from J, the gap between germline ends came to 7 bases. CDR1 SGDLS and CDR2 YYNGEE come from the germline V gene. This CDR3 contains 13 residues. The sample holds many counts of this clonotype. The antigen remains undetermined. The sample here was PBMCs, taken before TCRalphabeta/CD19-depleted stem cell transplant. The clonotype originates from a boy under two years old with acute myeloid leukemia, due to receive a stem cell transplant. The chain employs TRBV9 and TRBJ2-2; D gene unclear. The CDR3 region is CASSVGGSGELFF. The CDR3 DNA reads as TGTGCCAGCAGCGTAGGGGGAAGCGGGGAGCTGTTTTTT.